The sequence of this T cell receptor beta chain was determined in a study of blood T cell repertoires in COVID-19. V gave up 3 bases and J gave up 6 bases; unmatched junction bases: 6. Germline values: CDR1 GTSNPN, CDR2 SVGIG (reference sequence). The CDR3 contains 13 residues. Authors' analysis steps: Estimates of nucleated cell counts were drawn from the amplification of reference gene primers. Assay: immunoSEQ multiplex PCR; the TCRdb copy retains only in-frame clones and omits some. D and trimming were read from the DNA, whereas the V and J calls and clone size are those reported in that table. The sample carries about 310,000 clones, nearly 90% recorded once. It was during active infection that Seattle patients were enrolled and then longitudinally followed.

The gene calls are TRBV30 and TRBJ1-2; 8 positions match TRBD1. The receptor's source is a middle-aged woman with COVID-19, enrolled during active disease. Input material: peripheral blood. This chain's CDR3 is CAWSRTGTHGYTF. The CDR3 DNA reads as TGTGCCTGGAGCAGGACAGGGACCCATGGCTACACCTTC.